This T cell receptor beta chain originates from a study of T cell responses to AZD1222 COVID-19 vaccine. Findings of the study overall: Donor demographics were predominantly white British with a female majority; clonal diversity may be underestimated. Scientists sampled the repertoires only once the peak T cell response had passed. Nearly half of spike-specific TCRs reportedly target variant regions that are unmutated in the B.1.351 and B.1.1.7 variants.

Note on this clone: Its antigen remains unidentified.

The CDR3 runs to 13 residues. The V end lost 5 bases, the J end lost 8 bases, and 13 bases lay between the germline ends. Germline loops: CDR1 SGHAT, CDR2 FQDESV (reference sequence). It was second doses at about 4 or about 12 weeks that were pooled. TCRdb's copy holds only in-frame clones and misses some; the assay was immunoSEQ multiplex PCR. The sample holds around 15,000 clones, about three quarters seen once. This sample comprised peripheral blood, obtained 28 days after the second AZD1222 dose. J is TRBJ2-1 and V is TRBV11-1; D unclear. The receptor was derived from an adult who received the AZD1222 COVID-19 vaccine. For the CDR3, the DNA is TGTGCCAGCAGCCCCCCTACCCGAGATGAGCAGTTCTTC. Protein sequence: CASSPPTRDEQFF.